Described below is a single TCR beta chain sequence and its context. Its target is not known. CDR3 size: 15 residues. With 4 bases removed from V and 6 bases from J, the gap between germline ends came to 16 bases. The V gene's germline CDR1 is SGHNT and CDR2 YYREEE (reference sequence). The repertoire was sequenced with immunoSEQ multiplex PCR; TCRdb's copy has only in-frame clones and lacks some. The top ten hold approximately 0.15% of the sample, which has 95,000 to 150,000 clones, 90% to 95% seen once. These data come from a study of OX40 agonist ivuxolimab in advanced cancers. The overall study: The study reported partial responses in three patients: one hepatocellular carcinoma, two cutaneous melanoma. Study-wide findings and caveats: Determination of antigen specificity was not performed for the expanded peripheral T cells. On average, CD8+ T cells had more expanded clones than CD4+.

Baseline was the first blood sampling point, followed by cycle 4 day 1 and cycle 7 day 1. The sequence came from an adult with an advanced solid tumor such as melanoma, head and neck, liver or kidney cancer. The sample was CD4+ or CD8+ T cells sorted from blood, taken in a trial of the OX40 agonist ivuxolimab. The genes are TRBV5-4 and TRBJ1-4; D gene unclear. The CDR3 sequence: CASSRGPVVDEKLFF. For the CDR3, the DNA is TGTGCCAGCAGCCGCGGACCCGTGGTGGATGAAAAACTGTTTTTT.